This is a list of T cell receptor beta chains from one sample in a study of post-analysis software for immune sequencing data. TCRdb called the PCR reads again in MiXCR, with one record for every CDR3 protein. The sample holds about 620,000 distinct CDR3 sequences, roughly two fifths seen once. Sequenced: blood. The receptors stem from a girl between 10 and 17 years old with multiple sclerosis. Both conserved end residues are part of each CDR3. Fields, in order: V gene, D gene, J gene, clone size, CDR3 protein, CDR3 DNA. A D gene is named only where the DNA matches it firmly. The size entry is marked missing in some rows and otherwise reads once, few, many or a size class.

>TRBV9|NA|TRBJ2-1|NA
CASSAWDGNNEQFF
TGTGCCAGCAGCGCCTGGGACGGTAACAATGAGCAGTTCTTC
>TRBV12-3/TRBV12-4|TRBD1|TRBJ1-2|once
CASSLASWTGVVYTF
TGTGCCAGCAGTTTGGCCTCCTGGACAGGGGTTGTCTACACCTTC
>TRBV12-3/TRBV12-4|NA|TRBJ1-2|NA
CASSLDSPEGYTF
TGTGCCAGCAGTTTAGACAGTCCGGAAGGCTACACCTTC
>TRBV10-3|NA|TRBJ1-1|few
CAINPDSLEAFF
TGTGCCATCAACCCAGACAGTCTAGAAGCTTTCTTT
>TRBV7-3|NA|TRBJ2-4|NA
CGRRLTRTLAKNIQYF
TGTGGAAGGCGATTAACAAGGACACTAGCCAAAAACATTCAGTACTTC
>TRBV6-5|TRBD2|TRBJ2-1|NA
CASSYSGRASSIYEQFF
TGTGCCAGCAGTTACTCGGGGAGGGCCTCATCCATATATGAGCAGTTCTTC
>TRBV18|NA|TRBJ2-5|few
CASSPRQIQETQYF
TGTGCCAGCTCACCCCGACAAATACAAGAGACCCAGTACTTC
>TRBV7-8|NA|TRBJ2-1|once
CASSPTGPSAHYNEQFF
TGTGCCAGCAGCCCTACAGGCCCAAGTGCGCATTACAATGAGCAGTTCTTC
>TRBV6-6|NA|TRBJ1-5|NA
CASSYSSYLAGVRNQPQHF
TGTGCCAGCAGTTACTCGAGTTATCTGGCAGGGGTCCGCAATCAGCCCCAGCATTTT
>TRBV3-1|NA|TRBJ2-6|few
CASSPVVTNVLTF
TGTGCCAGCAGCCCGGTGGTGACCAACGTCCTGACTTTC